A selection of T cell receptor beta chains follows, all from one sample in a study of Graves' ophthalmopathy and Graves' hyperthyroidism. One entry per CDR3 protein results from TCRdb running MiXCR on the multiplex PCR reads. This table holds about 500,000 distinct CDR3 sequences, just under 40% found once. The material sequenced was peripheral blood or thyroid tissue (not recorded which). These receptors were obtained from an adult man with Graves' hyperthyroidism. CDR3s include the opening cysteine and the closing phenylalanine or tryptophan. The D gene is left open where the match is weak. Rows may omit the clone size; those that give it use once, few, many or a size class.

TRBJ2-3 | NA | TRBD2 | TRBV5-1 | CASSELATGNTQYF | TGTGCCAGCAGCGAACTAGCGACGGGGAATACGCAGTATTTT
TRBJ1-3 | many | NA | TRBV7-2 | CASSLYNGNSGNTIYF | TGTGCCAGCAGCTTATATAACGGGAACTCTGGAAACACCATATATTTT
TRBJ2-6 | many | TRBD1 | TRBV24-1 | CATSDPSGSKSTGASGANVLTF | TGTGCCACCAGTGATCCCTCTGGGTCCAAATCGACAGGGGCCTCTGGGGCCAACGTCCTGACTTTC
TRBJ2-5 | many | NA | TRBV9 | CASSVGNVVETQYF | TGTGCCAGCAGCGTGGGAAATGTTGTGGAGACCCAGTACTTC
TRBJ2-5 | many | TRBD1 | TRBV24-1 | CATSDGPGQGETQYF | TGTGCCACCAGTGATGGACCGGGACAGGGAGAGACCCAGTACTTC
TRBJ1-2 | NA | TRBD1 | TRBV27 | CASSSDRGKALGYTF | TGTGCCAGCAGTTCAGACAGGGGAAAGGCGCTTGGCTACACCTTC
TRBJ2-7 | NA | NA | TRBV19 | CASSFGQDYEQCF | TGTGCCAGCAGCTTTGGACAGGACTACGAGCAGTGCTTC
TRBJ2-1 | once | TRBD1 | TRBV10-2 | CASCCAGQGYNEQFF | TGCGCCAGCTGCTGCGCGGGACAGGGCTACAATGAGCAGTTCTTC
TRBJ2-7 | few | NA | TRBV18 | CASSPPGYVSYEQYF | TGTGCCAGCTCACCACCCGGTTACGTTAGCTACGAGCAGTACTTC
TRBJ1-6 | few | NA | TRBV30 | CAWSASLGGLSPLHF | TGTGCCTGGAGTGCGTCTTTGGGGGGGCTTTCACCCCTCCACTTT
TRBJ2-3 | few | NA | TRBV20-1 | CSAIQVTQYF | TGCAGTGCTATTCAAGTTACGCAGTATTTT
TRBJ2-7 | NA | TRBD1 | TRBV7-6 | CASSHRQGMLNEQYF | TGTGCCAGCAGCCACAGACAGGGGATGTTGAATGAGCAGTACTTC
TRBJ2-5 | many | TRBD1 | TRBV20-1 | CSARPDRVGQETQYF | TGCAGTGCTAGACCGGACAGGGTAGGCCAAGAGACCCAGTACTTC
TRBJ1-2 | NA | TRBD1 | TRBV9 | CASSDGTGPGYTF | TGTGCCAGCAGCGACGGGACAGGTCCCGGCTACACCTTC
TRBJ2-2 | many | NA | TRBV29-1 | CSVRRGDTGELFF | TGCAGCGTTAGGCGAGGGGACACCGGGGAGCTGTTTTTT
TRBJ2-7 | few | NA | TRBV2 | CASSEDMYYEQYF | TGTGCCAGCAGCGAAGATATGTACTACGAGCAGTACTTC
TRBJ2-7 | NA | NA | TRBV2 | CASSPQGWVPYEQYF | TGTGCCAGCAGTCCACAGGGTTGGGTTCCTTACGAGCAGTACTTC
TRBJ1-5 | many | NA | TRBV12-3/TRBV12-4 | CASSEMGKGDLNQPQHF | TGTGCCAGCAGCGAGATGGGGAAAGGGGACCTCAATCAGCCCCAGCATTTT
TRBJ2-7 | few | NA | TRBV28 | CASSFAGPYEQYF | TGTGCCAGCAGTTTCGCGGGGCCCTACGAGCAGTACTTC
TRBJ2-2 | NA | NA | TRBV15 | CATSPPSDNTGELLF | TGTGCCACCAGCCCCCCTAGCGACAACACCGGGGAACTGCTTTTT
TRBJ1-2 | NA | NA | TRBV20-1 | CSARAQGYGYTF | TGCAGTGCTAGGGCTCAGGGTTATGGCTACACCTTC
TRBJ1-5 | NA | TRBD1 | TRBV7-8 | CASRRTGGYQPQHF | TGTGCCAGCAGGCGGACAGGGGGATATCAGCCCCAGCATTTT
TRBJ1-2 | many | NA | TRBV2 | CASSVSGGNNYGYTF | TGTGCCAGCAGTGTTAGTGGGGGGAACAACTATGGCTACACCTTC
TRBJ1-4 | NA | NA | TRBV6-5 | CASSGGVKLFF | TGTGCCAGCAGTGGAGGTGTAAAACTGTTTTTT
TRBJ2-7 | NA | TRBD1 | TRBV7-2 | CASSLLTGGAEQYF | TGTGCCAGCAGCCTGTTGACAGGGGGCGCCGAGCAGTACTTC
TRBJ1-3 | many | TRBD1 | TRBV7-2 | CASSLGGTGAGNTIYF | TGTGCCAGCAGCTTAGGGGGTACAGGGGCTGGAAACACCATATATTTT
TRBJ1-3 | once | NA | TRBV10-2 | CASSEPRGNTIYF | TGCGCCAGCAGTGAACCGCGAGGGAACACCATATATTTT
TRBJ1-3 | NA | NA | TRBV10-1 | CASSPKESDYSGNTIYF | TGTGCCAGCTCACCAAAGGAGAGCGATTACTCTGGAAACACCATATATTTT
TRBJ2-2 | NA | TRBD2 | TRBV2 | CASSVRAPSGGGTGELFF | TGTGCCAGCAGCGTGCGGGCACCGAGCGGGGGCGGTACCGGGGAGCTGTTTTTT
TRBJ1-3 | many | NA | TRBV9 | CASSVVPGEPSGNTIYF | TGTGCCAGCAGCGTAGTGCCGGGGGAACCCTCTGGAAACACCATATATTTT
TRBJ2-5 | NA | TRBD2 | TRBV7-8 | CASSLTGGVEETQYF | TGTGCCAGCAGCTTAACGGGAGGGGTAGAGGAGACCCAGTACTTC
TRBJ2-5 | many | TRBD1 | TRBV7-9 | CASSLGGRQGQETQYF | TGTGCCAGCAGCTTAGGAGGGCGACAGGGCCAAGAGACCCAGTACTTC
TRBJ2-1 | NA | NA | TRBV7-6 | CASSGANEQFF | TGTGCCAGCAGCGGCGCGAATGAGCAGTTCTTC
TRBJ2-7 | NA | NA | TRBV7-2 | CASSLVGVRYEQYF | TGTGCCAGCAGCTTAGTCGGGGTGCGGTACGAGCAGTACTTC
TRBJ1-6 | NA | TRBD1 | TRBV5-4 | CASSPQGGDLSNSPLHF | TGTGCCAGCAGCCCACAGGGGGGGGATTTATCTAATTCACCCCTCCACTTT
TRBJ1-1 | many | TRBD1 | TRBV6-2/TRBV6-3 | CASSRQGRDTEAFF | TGTGCCAGCAGCCGACAGGGCAGGGACACTGAAGCTTTCTTT
TRBJ2-5 | once | NA | TRBV15 | CATSRDAGNGGNETQYF | TGTGCCACCAGCAGAGATGCAGGGAATGGCGGTAATGAGACCCAGTACTTC
TRBJ1-5 | many | NA | TRBV5-1 | CASSLDGFSNQPQHF | TGCGCCAGCAGCTTGGATGGGTTTAGTAATCAGCCCCAGCATTTT
TRBJ2-1 | NA | TRBD2 | TRBV29-1 | CSAPTSGEYNEQFF | TGCAGCGCTCCGACTAGCGGGGAGTACAATGAGCAGTTCTTC
TRBJ1-4 | few | TRBD1 | TRBV7-9 | CASSRNRGQSEKLFF | TGTGCCAGCAGCCGCAACAGGGGGCAGAGTGAAAAACTGTTTTTT
TRBJ2-5 | few | TRBD1 | TRBV27 | CASSFIQGDTQYF | TGTGCCAGCAGTTTCATACAGGGGGATACCCAGTACTTC